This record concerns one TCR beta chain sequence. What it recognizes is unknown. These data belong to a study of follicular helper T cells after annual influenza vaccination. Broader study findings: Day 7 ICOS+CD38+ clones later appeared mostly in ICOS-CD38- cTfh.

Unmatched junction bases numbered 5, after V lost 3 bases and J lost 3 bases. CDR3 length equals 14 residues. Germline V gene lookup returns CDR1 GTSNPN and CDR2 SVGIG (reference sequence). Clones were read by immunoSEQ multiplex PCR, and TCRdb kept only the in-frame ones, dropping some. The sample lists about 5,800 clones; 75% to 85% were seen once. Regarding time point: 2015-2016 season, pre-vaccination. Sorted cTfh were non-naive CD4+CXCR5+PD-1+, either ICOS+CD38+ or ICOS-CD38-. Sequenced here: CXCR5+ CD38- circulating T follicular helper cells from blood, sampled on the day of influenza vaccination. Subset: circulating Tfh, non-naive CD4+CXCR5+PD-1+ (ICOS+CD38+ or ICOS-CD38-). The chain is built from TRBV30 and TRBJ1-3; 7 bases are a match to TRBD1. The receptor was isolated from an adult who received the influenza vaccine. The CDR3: CAWRSQGFGNTIYF. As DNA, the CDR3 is TGTGCCTGGAGATCACAGGGGTTTGGAAACACCATATATTTT.